This TCR beta chain derives from a study of spatial heterogeneity in lung cancer. The sample's time point: sample taken at primary tumor resection. TCRdb independently ran MiXCR on the 5' RACE reads; one entry per CDR3 protein. The sample shows about 9,300 distinct CDR3 sequences, roughly 6.7% of them seen only once. This clonotype came up many times. Its antigen is not identified. Germline loops: CDR1 KGHSH, CDR2 LQKENI. The V gene end was trimmed by 4 bases and the J gene end by 7 bases; junction bases not matched to a gene: 8. The CDR3 runs to 15 residues. Study observations and caveats: Expanded intratumoral alpha and beta TCR counts tracked tumor mutation counts.

This TCR was sampled from a male donor with early-stage non-small cell lung cancer. Material: lung tumor tissue, obtained at surgery. The chain joins TRBV18 to TRBJ1-4; 8 nucleotides align to TRBD1. The DNA of the CDR3 is TGTGCCAGCTCACAGTCACAGGGGGTCGCTGAAAAACTGTTTTTT. As protein: CASSQSQGVAEKLFF.